This T cell receptor (beta chain) was captured in a study of siplizumab effects on memory and regulatory T cells. Study conclusions and caveats: Roughly 80-95% of proliferating clones (CD4+ or CD8+) could not be assigned a naive or memory phenotype. Naive T cells seemed more diverse than memory cells; they also seemed major alloresponse contributors. To unstimulated subsets, only a minor fraction of alloreactive clones could be mapped.

Roughly 9.3 x 10^4 TCR templates were assayed per sample. Sequenced by immunoSEQ multiplex PCR; TCRdb stores in-frame clones only, minus some. The table has approximately 100,000 clones, roughly 92% seen once; the top ten hold roughly 0.61%. This CDR3 has 15 amino acids. Germline V lookup: CDR1 LNHDA, CDR2 SQIVND (reference sequence). V dropped 5 bases and J dropped 0 bases, with 11 bases sitting between them. Remarks on this clone: The antigen is unknown.

Material: Tregs sorted from blood. This TCR came from a human donor in good health. The rearrangement links TRBV19 to TRBJ2-4; D call uncertain. The CDR3 here is CASSSGRLAKNIQYF. Written as DNA, the CDR3 is TGTGCCAGTAGTTCGGGCAGGTTAGCCAAAAACATTCAGTACTTC.